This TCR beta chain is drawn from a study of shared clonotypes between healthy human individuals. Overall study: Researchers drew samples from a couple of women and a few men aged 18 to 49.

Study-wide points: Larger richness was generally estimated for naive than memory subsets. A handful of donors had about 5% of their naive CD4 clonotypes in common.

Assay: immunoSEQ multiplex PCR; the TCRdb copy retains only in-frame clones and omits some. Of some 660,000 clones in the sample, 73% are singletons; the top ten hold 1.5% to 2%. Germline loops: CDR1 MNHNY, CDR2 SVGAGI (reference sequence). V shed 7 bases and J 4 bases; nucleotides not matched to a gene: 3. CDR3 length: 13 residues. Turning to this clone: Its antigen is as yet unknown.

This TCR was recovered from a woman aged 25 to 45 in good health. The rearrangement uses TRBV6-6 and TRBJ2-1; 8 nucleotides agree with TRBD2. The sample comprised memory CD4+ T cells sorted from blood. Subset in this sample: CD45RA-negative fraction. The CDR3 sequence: CASTASGYNEQFF. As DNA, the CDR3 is TGTGCCAGCACGGCTAGCGGGTACAATGAGCAGTTCTTC.